This T cell receptor beta chain was captured in a study of T cell changes during pregnancy in multiple sclerosis. This CDR3 region has 13 residues. Per the germline V gene, CDR1 is SGHNT and CDR2 is YYREEE (reference sequence). Germline trimming cut 5 bases from V and 3 bases from J; bases unmatched to any gene: 5. This clone was picked up one time. TCRdb's table, derived via immunoSEQ multiplex PCR, lists solely in-frame clones and lacks some. The sample records roughly 57,000 clones, approximately 90% being singletons. The receptor was derived from a female donor with multiple sclerosis, enrolled in a pregnancy study. The chain links TRBV5-4 to TRBJ2-7; 7 positions agree with TRBD2. Sequences were derived from peripheral blood, sampled in the first trimester of pregnancy. The CDR3 DNA sequence: TGTGCCAGCAGTTATGGGGGGGACTACGAGCAGTACTTC. Translated, it gives CASSYGGDYEQYF.